Each of the 17 T cell receptor beta chains below was sequenced from the same sample in a study of patients and donors after allogeneic stem cell transplantation. TCRdb itself ran the RT-PCR reads through MiXCR, one entry per CDR3 protein. The data contain under 35,000 distinct CDR3 sequences, roughly a third of them seen just once; the ten biggest clones take up around 80%. The specimen sequenced was blood, either unsorted or a sorted T cell fraction (not recorded which). The receptors were sampled from a human donor who was either an allogeneic HSCT recipient or a stem cell or donor lymphocyte infusion donor (not recorded which). It is not recorded whose cells these are; they may come from a transplant donor.

The chain uses TRBV5-1 and TRBJ2-5; D ambiguous. V was trimmed by 1 base and J by 1 base, leaving 14 bases between them. The germline V gene has CDR1 SGHRS and CDR2 YFSETQ. The CDR3 has 16 residues. The CDR3 nucleotides read TGCGCCAGCAGCTTGCCTCGATGGCAACTCCAAGAGACCCAGTACTTC. This sequence encodes CASSLPRWQLQETQYF.

V usage is TRBV15 and J usage is TRBJ2-1; TRBD2 aligns across 8 bases. J was trimmed by 6 bases and V by 0 bases; bases with no gene match: 4. CDR3 length: 15 residues. From germline, CDR1 is LNHNV and CDR2 YYDKDF (reference sequence). CDR3 bases: TGTGCCACCAGCAGAGATTTGGCGGGAGGCAATGAGCAGTTCTTC. Amino acid sequence: CATSRDLAGGNEQFF.

This clonotype was seen many times. This chain links TRBV12-3 or TRBV12-4 with TRBJ2-2, with D hard to call. The CDR3 is made up of 11 amino acids. V lost 3 bases, J lost 7 bases, and 3 bases lay in between. This CDR3 is CASSFRGELFF. CDR3 DNA sequence: TGTGCCAGCAGTTTTCGCGGGGAGCTGTTTTTT.

This clonotype appeared a few times. V and J are TRBV4-3 and TRBJ1-2, with 8 bases matching TRBD1. The CDR3 loop spans 19 amino acids. CDR1 is LGHNA and CDR2 is YSLEER in the germline V gene. The junction had 18 bases not matched to a gene; V was cut back by 0 bases and J by 6 bases. Written as DNA, the CDR3 is TGCGCCAGCAGCCAAGATCTTTTCCCTCTCGGGACAGGTCAGGATGGCTACACCTTC. This sequence encodes CASSQDLFPLGTGQDGYTF.

This clonotype was counted between two and nine times. The chain uses TRBV6-5 and TRBJ1-2; a weak D match, TRBD1 (5 bases). Germline-derived CDR1 and CDR2 are MNHEY and SVGAGI. With 0 bases removed from V and 7 bases from J, the gap between germline ends came to 6 bases. The CDR3 length is 12 residues. CDR3 in amino acids: CASSYSRGGYTF. CDR3 nucleotide sequence: TGTGCCAGCAGTTACTCGAGGGGTGGCTACACCTTC.

This clonotype was counted only a few times. The chain is built from TRBV9 and TRBJ2-5; weak D call: TRBD2 (5 bases). Germline V lookup: CDR1 SGDLS, CDR2 YYNGEE. V was clipped by 3 bases and J by 8 bases, with 17 bases between them. The CDR3 is 14 amino acids. DNA for the CDR3: TGTGCCAGCAGCGCAGACCCGGTAGGGAGCACCCAGTACTTC. The encoded protein is CASSADPVGSTQYF.

This clonotype was detected once. The CDR3 sequence: CASSLVTGGPGELFF. For the CDR3, the DNA is TGCGCCAGCAGCTTGGTGACAGGGGGCCCCGGGGAGCTGTTTTTT. The chain uses TRBV5-1 and TRBJ2-2; 10 bases agree with TRBD1. There are 15 residues in the CDR3. Per the germline V gene, CDR1 is SGHRS and CDR2 is YFSETQ. V gave up 0 bases and J gave up 6 bases; unmatched junction bases: 2.

In this sample, this clonotype turned up a few times. The rearrangement links TRBV12-3 or TRBV12-4 to TRBJ1-3, with D perhaps matching TRBD1 (5 bases). This CDR3 spans 17 amino acids. Trimming shortened V by 7 bases and J by 1 base, and 20 bases separated the two germline ends. The CDR3 protein is CASNFPGPTSSGNTIYF. CDR3 bases: TGTGCCAGCAACTTTCCAGGGCCAACTTCGTCTGGAAACACCATATATTTT.

This chain connects TRBV7-2 to TRBJ2-1, with a possible D match to TRBD1 (6 bases). Trimming left V 4 bases short and J 0 bases short, with 10 bases between. This CDR3 comprises 15 residues. Germline V gives CDR1 SGHTA, CDR2 FQGNSA. CDR3 nucleotides: TGTGCCAGCAGCTACAGGGTGAGCTCCTACAATGAGCAGTTCTTC. Translation: CASSYRVSSYNEQFF. Combining the CDR3 with reference TRBV7-2 and TRBJ2-1 gives the whole variable domain GAGVSQSPSNKVTEKGKDVELRCDPISGHTALYWYRQSLGQGLEFLIYFQGNSAPDKSGLPSDRFSAERTGGSVSTLTIQRTQQEDSAVYLCASSYRVSSYNEQFFGPGTRLTVL.

This chain links TRBV5-1 with TRBJ2-3; D is unresolved. Trimming left V 2 bases short and J 6 bases short, with 10 bases between. The CDR3 length is 13 residues. The germline CDR1 and CDR2 sequences are SGHRS and YFSETQ. The CDR3 DNA sequence: TGCGCCAGCAGCTTAGGTGACCGGGATACGCAGTATTTT. Translated, it gives CASSLGDRDTQYF.

Only a few counts were recorded for this clonotype. The J gene is TRBJ2-1, the V gene TRBV7-9; D ambiguous. Trimming removed 4 bases from V and 0 bases from J, with 13 bases in between. The CDR3 is 16 residues long. Germline CDR1 SEHNR, CDR2 FQNEAQ (reference sequence). CDR3 protein: CASSSRWVSSYNEQFF. The CDR3 DNA reads TGTGCCAGCAGCTCCCGGTGGGTTAGCTCCTACAATGAGCAGTTCTTC. The whole variable domain, filled in from reference TRBV7-9 and TRBJ2-1, reads DTGVSQNPRHKITKRGQNVTFRCDPISEHNRLYWYRQTLGQGPEFLTYFQNEAQLEKSRLLSDRFSAERPKGSFSTLEIQRTEQGDSAMYLCASSSRWVSSYNEQFFGPGTRLTVL.

This chain connects TRBV7-6 to TRBJ1-1; D gene unclear. Trimming removed 1 base at V and 3 bases at J, with 6 bases between. The CDR3 covers 13 residues. Germline loops: CDR1 SGHVS, CDR2 FNYEAQ. CDR3: CASSLDPHTEAFF. CDR3 bases: TGTGCCAGCAGCTTAGATCCCCACACTGAAGCTTTCTTT.

As concerns this clonotype: Relative to the germline gene, one junction end is altered; a read error may explain this. The CDR3 region has the DNA TGTACCATCAGTTACCGGAGAGAAAAACTGTTTTTT. Protein: CTISYRREKLFF. The chain has TRBV10-3 and TRBJ1-4; D gene uncertain. Germline assignment: CDR1 ENHRY and CDR2 SYGVKD. This CDR3 has 12 residues.

The J gene is TRBJ2-6, the V gene TRBV9; D ambiguous. CDR3 size: 18 residues. Trimming cost V 1 base and J 0 bases, with 14 bases left between them. Germline assignment: CDR1 SGDLS and CDR2 YYNGEE. The DNA of the CDR3 is TGTGCCAGCAGCGTACTGGGCACGAGGTTCTCTGGGGCCAACGTCCTGACTTTC. Translated: CASSVLGTRFSGANVLTF.

This clonotype was observed a handful of times. The J gene is TRBJ2-2, the V gene TRBV6-5; D may be TRBD2 (6 bases). This CDR3 contains 14 residues. Per the germline V gene, CDR1 is MNHEY and CDR2 is SVGAGI. V was pared by 0 bases and J by 6 bases, with 8 bases between. The chain's CDR3 is CASSYSRDSGELFF. For the CDR3, the DNA is TGTGCCAGCAGTTACTCCCGGGACTCCGGGGAGCTGTTTTTT.

The genes are TRBV6-6 and TRBJ2-1; 12 positions match TRBD2. The junction had 9 bases not matched to a gene; V was cut back by 6 bases and J by 6 bases. The CDR3 is made up of 16 amino acids. From germline, CDR1 is MNHNY and CDR2 SVGAGI (reference sequence). CDR3 in DNA: TGTGCCAGCAGGCCCCCTAGCGGGGGGGCTACCAATGAGCAGTTCTTC. This encodes CASRPPSGGATNEQFF.

This clonotype was detected once. This chain links TRBV12-3 or TRBV12-4 with TRBJ2-3; D might be TRBD1 (6 bases). The CDR3 sequence is 13 residues long. Trimming took 0 bases from V and 7 from J, leaving 8 bases between them. CDR3 loop: CASSLAGAYTQYF. The DNA for the CDR3 is TGTGCCAGCAGTTTAGCGGGGGCTTATACGCAGTATTTT.